One sample yielded the 20 T cell receptor beta chains listed below, sequenced in a study of blood T cell repertoires in COVID-19. The protocol was immunoSEQ multiplex PCR, while the TCRdb copy is restricted to in-frame clones and leaves out a portion. The data contain about 120,000 clones, around 90% of them singletons. The sample was peripheral blood. Source of these receptors: a woman aged 55-70 years with COVID-19, enrolled during active disease.

The chain carries TRBV12-5 and TRBJ2-1; D may be TRBD1 (6 bases). Per the germline V gene, CDR1 is LGHNT and CDR2 is FRNRAP. V lost 6 bases and J lost 8, with 17 bases in between. The CDR3 is 14 amino acids. This chain's CDR3 is CASGRGQFRDEQFF. The CDR3 nucleotides read TGTGCTAGTGGACGCGGACAGTTCCGTGATGAGCAGTTCTTC.

V gene TRBV4-1 combines with J gene TRBJ1-2, with unresolved D. Germline CDR1 reads MGHRA; CDR2 reads YSYEKL. This CDR3 region has 14 residues. The V end lost 4 bases, the J end lost 5 bases, and 14 bases lay between the germline ends. CDR3 region: CASSLEARNYGYTF. As DNA, the CDR3 is TGCGCCAGCAGCCTCGAAGCAAGAAATTATGGCTACACCTTC.

In this sample, this clone turned up once. The V call is TRBV4-3, the J call TRBJ1-1; D not resolved. The CDR3 runs 16 residues. CDR1 LGHNA and CDR2 YSLEER come from the germline V gene. Trimming shortened V by 0 bases and J by 3 bases, and 14 bases separated the two germline ends. The chain's CDR3 is CASSQERGRKDTEAFF. The CDR3 DNA is TGCGCCAGCAGCCAAGAGCGGGGAAGGAAGGACACTGAAGCTTTCTTT.

The J gene is TRBJ2-2, the V gene TRBV9; D perhaps matches TRBD2 (6 bases). CDR1 is SGDLS, CDR2 YYNGEE, per germline. V lost 3 bases, J lost 7 bases, and 19 bases lay in between. The CDR3 has 16 amino acids. CDR3 sequence: CASSEKGTGAYGELFF. Here the CDR3 DNA reads TGTGCCAGCAGCGAAAAGGGGACGGGAGCTTACGGGGAGCTGTTTTTT.

The rearrangement uses TRBV6-7 and TRBJ2-5; 8 positions agree with TRBD2. TRBV6-7 is annotated as an ORF whose role is uncertain. Trimming removed 7 bases from V and 1 base from J; junction bases left unmatched: 14. This CDR3 has 17 amino acids. CDR3 DNA sequence: TGTGCCAGCACCTTACTTCGGGGGGGCATACTCCAAGAGACCCAGTACTTC. This translates into CASTLLRGGILQETQYF.

The rearrangement joins TRBV19 to TRBJ1-2, with TRBD1 identical over 7 bases. This CDR3 has 17 amino acids. V gave up 4 bases and J gave up 8 bases; unmatched junction bases: 19. CDR1 LNHDA and CDR2 SQIVND come from the germline V gene (reference sequence). This chain's CDR3 is CASSTGQVMFQGHGYTF. The CDR3 bases are TGTGCCAGTAGTACCGGACAGGTGATGTTTCAGGGGCACGGCTACACCTTC.

This clone was detected a few times. The chain couples TRBV7-8 to TRBJ1-5, with D perhaps TRBD1 (6 bases). Germline CDR1 reads SGHVS; CDR2 reads FQNEAQ. V was shortened by 4 bases and J by 6 bases, with 19 bases between the two germline ends. This CDR3 region has 16 residues. Here the CDR3 DNA reads TGTGCCAGCAGCTCGAGAATACAGGGTCTTGCTCAGCCCCAGCATTTT. Translated, it gives CASSSRIQGLAQPQHF.

The V gene is TRBV25-1, the J gene TRBJ2-3; 7 bases fit TRBD2. Germline values: CDR1 MGHDK, CDR2 SYGVNS. There are 17 residues in the CDR3. V was clipped by 8 bases and J by 2 bases; unmatched bases: 16. The DNA of the CDR3 is TGTGCCAGCGCACCCCCCTGGGCGGGGGATCCCACAGATACGCAGTATTTT. It encodes CASAPPWAGDPTDTQYF. Complete variable domain (other parts from reference TRBV25-1 and TRBJ2-3): EADIYQTPRYLVIGTGKKITLECSQTMGHDKMYWYQQDPGMELHLIHYSYGVNSTEKGDLSSESTVSRIRTEHFPLTLESARPSHTSQYLCASAPPWAGDPTDTQYFGPGTRLTVL.

This clone was observed a handful of times. The junction differs from germline at one of its ends, possibly a read error. V is TRBV7-7 and J is TRBJ2-7; a weak D match, TRBD2 (6 bases). The germline V gene encodes CDR1 SSHAT and CDR2 FNYEAQ (reference sequence). This CDR3 comprises 15 residues. DNA of the CDR3: TGTGCTAGCAGCCGCGGGGATGGGAGGATCTACGAGCAGTACTTC. The encoded protein is CASSRGDGRIYEQYF.

This CDR3 reads CAISDPPLERGRNEQFF. For the CDR3, the DNA is TGTGCCATCAGTGACCCCCCCCTAGAGCGGGGGCGGAATGAGCAGTTCTTC. This rearrangement joins TRBV10-3 to TRBJ2-1; TRBD2 aligns across 8 bases. Germline V lookup: CDR1 ENHRY, CDR2 SYGVKD. This CDR3 is built from 17 residues. J gave up 7 bases and V 3 bases, and 14 bases lay outside the gene matches.

This clone came up a few times. This chain links TRBV2 with TRBJ1-6; 8 bases agree with TRBD1. With 10 bases clipped from V and 4 bases from J, the junction kept 9 bases outside the gene matches. The CDR3 is 15 residues long. Germline CDR1 reads SNHLY; CDR2 reads FYNNEI. The CDR3 reads CATLRDRNYNSPLHF. The CDR3 region has the DNA TGTGCCACCCTCCGGGACAGGAATTATAATTCACCCCTCCACTTT.

This rearrangement joins TRBV4-3 to TRBJ2-1; TRBD1 matches 8 bases. V was pared by 1 base and J by 7 bases, with 12 bases of the junction left unmatched. The CDR3 loop spans 17 amino acids. Germline lookup yields CDR1 LGHNA and CDR2 YSLEER. The CDR3 protein is CASSQGDLGQVRNEQFF. The CDR3 DNA reads as TGCGCCAGCAGCCAAGGAGATTTGGGACAGGTCAGAAATGAGCAGTTCTTC.

This clone was seen a single time. The chain couples TRBV6-5 to TRBJ2-1; 9 bases line up with TRBD2. Germline CDR1 and CDR2: MNHEY and SVGAGI. The junction had 6 bases not matched to a gene; V was cut back by 2 bases and J by 7 bases. The CDR3 has 15 residues. CDR3 sequence: CASSYGGGAGNEQFF. Here the CDR3 DNA reads TGTGCCAGCAGTTACGGCGGGGGGGCAGGGAATGAGCAGTTCTTC.

This clone is a singleton in its sample. The chain has TRBV27 and TRBJ2-5, with 7 bases lining up with TRBD2. Trimming removed 2 bases from V and 1 base from J; junction bases left unmatched: 10. The CDR3 runs 17 residues. The germline CDR1 and CDR2 sequences are MNHEY and SMNVEV (reference sequence). CDR3 sequence (DNA): TGTGCCAGCAGTTTACGACTAGCTGGGCCCCTCCAAGAGACCCAGTACTTC. Translating it yields CASSLRLAGPLQETQYF.

In its sample, this clone was seen a few times. The rearrangement links TRBV29-1 to TRBJ1-1, with 8 bases aligning to TRBD1. This CDR3 spans 14 amino acids. V lost 3 bases, J lost 6 bases, and 9 bases stayed unmatched. CDR1 is SQVTM, CDR2 ANQGSEA, per germline. The CDR3 sequence is CSVDRGRGTAEAFF. The CDR3 DNA reads as TGCAGCGTTGACAGGGGGCGGGGTACGGCTGAAGCTTTCTTT. The whole variable domain, remainder taken from reference TRBV29-1 and TRBJ1-1, is SAVISQKPSRDICQRGTSLTIQCQVDSQVTMMFWYRQQPGQSLTLIATANQGSEATYESGFVIDKFPISRPNLTFSTLTVSNMSPEDSSIYLCSVDRGRGTAEAFFGQGTRLTVV.

This clone was observed a single time. The rearrangement joins TRBV4-3 to TRBJ2-1; 9 bases agree with TRBD1. This CDR3 is built from 16 residues. Trimming took 0 bases from V and 8 from J; bases not matched to a gene: 8. Germline V gives CDR1 LGHNA, CDR2 YSLEER. DNA for the CDR3: TGCGCCAGCAGCCAAGAGGGACAGGGCGGGCAATATGAGCAGTTCTTC. Translated, it gives CASSQEGQGGQYEQFF.

This chain uses TRBV20-1 with TRBJ2-7; 10 nucleotides match TRBD2. The ends lost 3 bases at V and 4 bases at J; junction bases unmatched: 12. This CDR3 region has 16 residues. From germline, CDR1 is DFQATT and CDR2 SNEGSKA (reference sequence). CDR3 amino acids: CSASPSGGASLYEQYF. CDR3 DNA sequence: TGCAGTGCTAGTCCAAGCGGGGGGGCCTCTTTGTACGAGCAGTACTTC.

This clone was found once. An end of the junction differs from the germline gene, which may be a read error. The J gene is TRBJ2-3, the V gene TRBV7-6, with TRBD1 as a possible D gene (6 bases). The CDR3 totals 15 residues. The germline gives CDR1 SGHVS, CDR2 FNYEAQ. As DNA, the CDR3 is TGTGCCAGCAGCTTGGGGGCAGGCCCAGGGGATAGGCAGTATTTT. Its translation is CASSLGAGPGDRQYF.

This rearrangement joins TRBV9 to TRBJ2-3; the D gene is possibly TRBD2 (5 bases). The CDR3 has 16 residues. Germline-derived CDR1 and CDR2 are SGDLS and YYNGEE. V shed 3 bases and J shed 0 bases, with 14 bases lying between them. CDR3 nucleotides: TGTGCCAGCAGCGCCACTAGTGTTCTTAGCACAGATACGCAGTATTTT. This codes for CASSATSVLSTDTQYF.

In this sample, this clone turned up once. This chain connects TRBV3-1 (or the pseudogene TRBV3-2) to TRBJ2-4; a weak D match, TRBD2 (5 bases). The V and J ends lost 0 bases and 8 bases respectively, with 17 bases between them. This CDR3 spans 16 amino acids. Germline CDR1 and CDR2: LGHDT and YNNKEL (reference sequence). DNA for the CDR3: TGTGCCAGCAGCCAAGACCCTTTAGGCACAGCGGACATTCAGTACTTC. Residues: CASSQDPLGTADIQYF.